Below are 12 T cell receptor beta chains sequenced from a single sample in a study of blood T cell repertoires in COVID-19. Using immunoSEQ multiplex PCR, the repertoire was profiled, and TCRdb retains in-frame clones only, with some absent. The table includes some 260,000 clones, 88% detected once. Sequencing was carried out using peripheral blood. These receptors all come from a human donor in a cohort sampled during active COVID-19.

The gene calls are TRBV10-3 and TRBJ2-7; the match to TRBD2 covers 11 bases. Germline V lookup: CDR1 ENHRY, CDR2 SYGVKD. CDR3 length equals 16 residues. V was clipped by 6 bases and J by 1 base; unmatched bases: 8. CDR3 DNA: TGTGCCATCAGATGGGAAGGGACTAGCGGATCCTACGAGCAGTACTTC. This encodes CAIRWEGTSGSYEQYF.

The genes are TRBV4-3 and TRBJ2-2; D gene uncertain. This CDR3 has 12 amino acids. Germline lookup yields CDR1 LGHNA and CDR2 YSLEER. Trimming removed 6 bases from V and 5 bases from J, with 7 bases in between. For the CDR3, the DNA is TGCGCCAGCAGGGCAGCGACCGGGGAGCTGTTTTTT. Its protein product is CASRAATGELFF.

As DNA, the CDR3 is TGTGCCAGTAGTATTCGGGTCAATGAGCAGTTCTTC. It encodes CASSIRVNEQFF. The chain employs TRBV19 and TRBJ2-1; D unresolved. CDR1 LNHDA and CDR2 SQIVND come from the germline V gene (reference sequence). The CDR3 is made up of 12 amino acids. V lost 3 bases and J 6 bases, leaving 6 bases between the germline ends. Full variable domain (outside the CDR3, taken from reference TRBV19 and TRBJ2-1): DGGITQSPKYLFRKEGQNVTLSCEQNLNHDAMYWYRQDPGQGLRLIYYSQIVNDFQKGDIAEGYSVSREKKESFPLTVTSAQKNPTAFYLCASSIRVNEQFFGPGTRLTVL.

The gene calls are TRBV27 and TRBJ2-1, with TRBD2 identical over 12 bases. J lost 2 bases, V lost 5 bases, and 7 bases had no gene match. From germline, CDR1 is MNHEY and CDR2 SMNVEV (reference sequence). CDR3 length: 17 amino acids. The CDR3 DNA reads TGTGCCAGCAGTGGGACACTAGCGGGGGGAACCTACAATGAGCAGTTCTTC. It encodes CASSGTLAGGTYNEQFF.

The chain employs TRBV7-6 and TRBJ2-7; a possible D gene is TRBD1 (6 bases). Germline-derived CDR1 and CDR2 are SGHVS and FNYEAQ. The CDR3 is made up of 15 amino acids. The V gene lost 1 base and the J gene lost 2 bases, with 12 bases spanning the gap. CDR3 DNA sequence: TGTGCCAGCAGCTTAGTCTCAGGGGATACCTACGAGCAGTACTTC. Its protein is CASSLVSGDTYEQYF.

A remark on this clone: The sample contains more than one DNA sequence encoding this CDR3. This sequence joins TRBV6-5 and TRBJ2-7; 7 bases are a match to TRBD1. After removal of 6 bases from V and 4 bases from J, the junction contained 3 bases not matched to a gene. The CDR3 sequence is 12 residues long. In germline, CDR1 is MNHEY, CDR2 SVGAGI. The CDR3 is CASSRQGYEQYF. CDR3 bases: TGTGCCAGCAGCCGACAGGGTTACGAGCAGTACTTC.

V and J are TRBV19 and TRBJ2-7; weak D call: TRBD1 (6 bases). The CDR3 extends over 12 amino acids. Between the trimmed V and J ends, which lost 0 bases and 10 bases, there was a span of 10 bases. Germline assignment: CDR1 LNHDA and CDR2 SQIVND (reference sequence). The CDR3 protein is CASSIDRQAQYF. In DNA form, the CDR3 reads TGTGCCAGTAGTATAGACCGACAGGCCCAGTACTTC.

This chain uses TRBV4-3 with TRBJ1-4, with TRBD1 as a possible D gene (6 bases). Trimming left V 0 bases short and J 6 bases short, with 11 bases between. CDR1 LGHNA and CDR2 YSLEER come from the germline V gene. The CDR3 contains 15 residues. CDR3 protein: CASSQDYQGYEKLFF. The CDR3 nucleotides read TGCGCCAGCAGCCAAGATTACCAGGGGTATGAAAAACTGTTTTTT.

The genes are TRBV25-1 and TRBJ2-6, with a tentative D call TRBD1 (6 bases). The CDR3 contains 15 residues. Germline V gene data show CDR1 as MGHDK and CDR2 as SYGVNS. Trimming shortened V by 6 bases and J by 0 bases, and 9 bases separated the two germline ends. The CDR3 is CASRGASSGANVLTF. In DNA form, the CDR3 reads TGTGCCAGCAGGGGGGCCTCCTCTGGGGCCAACGTCCTGACTTTC.

The rearrangement joins TRBV19 to TRBJ2-2; 7 positions agree with TRBD1. Germline V lookup: CDR1 LNHDA, CDR2 SQIVND (reference sequence). The CDR3 is 15 amino acids. The V gene end was trimmed by 3 bases and the J gene end by 2 bases; junction bases not matched to a gene: 3. The CDR3 bases are TGTGCCAGTAGTATCACAGGGGTTAACACCGGGGAGCTGTTTTTT. Its translation: CASSITGVNTGELFF.

This chain uses TRBV10-3 with TRBJ1-3; the match to TRBD1 covers 8 bases. Germline loops: CDR1 ENHRY, CDR2 SYGVKD. CDR3 length equals 14 residues. The trim removed 8 bases at V and 2 bases at J, leaving 5 bases unmatched. The CDR3 DNA reads as TGTGCCATCGGGGGGACAGGAGCTGGAAACACCATATATTTT. Translating gives CAIGGTGAGNTIYF.

V and J are TRBV28 and TRBJ1-2, with a possible D match to TRBD1 (5 bases). V shed 4 bases and J shed 4 bases, with 19 bases lying between them. Germline CDR1 is MDHEN and CDR2 is SYDVKM. The CDR3 totals 16 residues. CDR3 sequence: CASSSGSFELGYGYTF. CDR3 sequence (DNA): TGTGCCAGCAGTTCAGGGTCATTCGAGCTAGGCTATGGCTACACCTTC.